The 23 T cell receptor beta chains below were found in one sample sequenced in a study of blood T cell repertoires in COVID-19. Data came from immunoSEQ multiplex PCR; TCRdb stores just in-frame clones and leaves some out. The data show 180,000 or so clones, over 75% seen once. The sequenced sample consisted of peripheral blood. The receptors here all came from a middle-aged man with active or convalescent COVID-19.

Only a few counts were recorded for this clone. The genes are TRBV10-1 and TRBJ2-1, with TRBD1 identical over 7 bases. The CDR3 totals 15 residues. Germline V lookup: CDR1 WNHNN, CDR2 SYGVQD (reference sequence). Unmatched junction bases numbered 1, after V lost 0 bases and J lost 2 bases. This CDR3 is CASSESGQTYNEQFF. CDR3 nucleotides: TGCGCCAGCAGTGAGTCGGGACAGACCTACAATGAGCAGTTCTTC.

The genes are TRBV27 and TRBJ2-1; tentatively, D is TRBD2 (5 bases). This CDR3 spans 15 amino acids. Germline CDR1 is MNHEY and CDR2 is SMNVEV (reference sequence). With 5 bases removed from V and 2 bases from J, the gap between germline ends came to 13 bases. Here the CDR3 reads CASSPLGDPYNEQFF. As DNA, the CDR3 is TGTGCCAGCAGTCCCCTGGGAGACCCCTACAATGAGCAGTTCTTC.

The V gene is TRBV19, the J gene TRBJ2-4; tentative D call: TRBD2 (5 bases). V lost 6 bases to trimming and J lost 0 bases, with 9 bases between them. Germline V gene lookup returns CDR1 LNHDA and CDR2 SQIVND (reference sequence). The CDR3 consists of 14 residues. The DNA of the CDR3 is TGTGCCAGTAGGGACTCGGTAGCCAAAAACATTCAGTACTTC. Its translation is CASRDSVAKNIQYF. The full variable domain, its missing parts supplied by reference TRBV19 and TRBJ2-4, is DGGITQSPKYLFRKEGQNVTLSCEQNLNHDAMYWYRQDPGQGLRLIYYSQIVNDFQKGDIAEGYSVSREKKESFPLTVTSAQKNPTAFYLCASRDSVAKNIQYFGAGTRLSVL.

This clone was counted many times. This sample includes further DNA sequences coding for the same CDR3. This rearrangement joins TRBV2 to TRBJ2-7; possible D gene TRBD2, 5 bases. The CDR3 extends over 12 amino acids. Trimming cost V 6 bases and J 0 bases, with 6 bases left between them. Germline V gives CDR1 SNHLY, CDR2 FYNNEI. The CDR3 here is CASSGDSYEQYF. The CDR3 region has the DNA TGTGCCAGCAGCGGGGACTCCTACGAGCAGTACTTC.

This clone appeared a few times. The junction does not match germline at one end; this may be a read error. The chain uses TRBV7-3 and TRBJ1-1; no clear D. Germline V CDR1 and CDR2: SGHTA, FQGTGA. The CDR3 sequence is 16 residues long. This CDR3 reads CASRLTPVGPDTEAFF. CDR3 nucleotides: TGTGCCAGCAGGTTAACCCCAGTGGGCCCCGACACTGAAGCTTTCTTT.

The chain joins TRBV30 to TRBJ2-7; maybe TRBD2 (6 bases). Germline CDR1 GTSNPN, CDR2 SVGIG (reference sequence). V dropped 3 bases and J dropped 4 bases, with 10 bases sitting between them. There are 12 residues in the CDR3. The CDR3 sequence: CAWRWGEYEQYF. CDR3 nucleotide sequence: TGTGCCTGGAGATGGGGGGAGTACGAGCAGTACTTC. Complete variable domain (other parts from reference TRBV30 and TRBJ2-7): SQTIHQWPATLVQPVGSPLSLECTVEGTSNPNLYWYRQAAGRGLQLLFYSVGIGQISSEVPQNLSASRPQDRQFILSSKKLLLSDSGFYLCAWRWGEYEQYFGPGTRLTVT.

J is TRBJ1-2 and V is TRBV30; D may be TRBD1 (6 bases). V was shortened by 2 bases and J by 8 bases, with 30 bases between the two germline ends. The length of the CDR3 is 18 residues. The V gene's germline CDR1 is GTSNPN and CDR2 SVGIG (reference sequence). The CDR3 region is CAWSLQRWPSLGGLGYTF. CDR3 coding DNA: TGTGCCTGGAGTCTCCAACGTTGGCCCTCACTAGGGGGTCTGGGCTACACCTTC.

This chain uses TRBV5-1 with TRBJ1-4, with D unresolved. The CDR3 has 14 amino acids. Germline CDR1 and CDR2: SGHRS and YFSETQ. V shed 3 bases and J shed 7 bases, with 13 bases lying between them. CDR3 amino acids: CASSSGPGSEKLFF. The CDR3 DNA sequence: TGCGCCAGCAGCTCCGGTCCTGGGAGTGAAAAACTGTTTTTT.

V is TRBV5-8 and J is TRBJ1-6, with 8 bases lining up with TRBD1. Germline CDR1 reads SGHTS; CDR2 reads YDEGEE. The CDR3 sequence is 16 residues long. After removal of 3 bases from V and 6 bases from J, the junction contained 8 bases not matched to a gene. The CDR3 DNA follows: TGTGCCAGCAGCTCCGGACAGGGCGTGGGTAATTCACCCCTCCACTTT. Translation: CASSSGQGVGNSPLHF.

The chain has TRBV6-2 or TRBV6-3 and TRBJ2-5, with 10 nucleotides matching TRBD2. The CDR3 has 16 residues. Losses at the gene ends were 6 bases for V and 5 bases for J; bases not matched to a gene: 12. Per germline, CDR1 MNHEY and CDR2 SVGEGT. CDR3 nucleotides: TGTGCCAGCAGCTCTAGACCGGGACTAGCGTCGGAGACCCAGTACTTC. It translates to CASSSRPGLASETQYF.

The CDR3 region has the DNA TGTGCCTGGAGCCTTTCCGGGACAGGCGGTTCACCCCTCCACTTT. Its translation: CAWSLSGTGGSPLHF. This rearrangement joins TRBV30 to TRBJ1-6; 8 nucleotides agree with TRBD1. Looked up from germline, CDR1 is GTSNPN and CDR2 is SVGIG (reference sequence). Unmatched junction bases numbered 10, after V lost 3 bases and J lost 9 bases. CDR3 length: 15 residues. The whole variable domain, remainder taken from reference TRBV30 and TRBJ1-6, is SQTIHQWPATLVQPVGSPLSLECTVEGTSNPNLYWYRQAAGRGLQLLFYSVGIGQISSEVPQNLSASRPQDRQFILSSKKLLLSDSGFYLCAWSLSGTGGSPLHFGNGTRLTVT.

The chain has TRBV4-1 and TRBJ1-2; 7 nucleotides agree with TRBD1. V shed 1 base, J shed 4 bases, and the junction held 6 bases outside the gene matches. CDR1 is MGHRA, CDR2 YSYEKL, per germline. The CDR3 has 15 amino acids. Here the CDR3 reads CASSQAVDRAYGYTF. The CDR3 DNA reads TGCGCCAGCAGCCAAGCGGTAGACAGGGCCTATGGCTACACCTTC.

This rearrangement joins TRBV18 to TRBJ2-7; TRBD1 matches at 9 bases. The CDR3 has 15 amino acids. Germline CDR1 reads KGHSH; CDR2 reads LQKENI. Trimming at V came to 0 bases and at J to 3 bases, leaving 3 bases not matched to a gene. The chain's CDR3 is CASSPPTGGIYEQYF. CDR3 nucleotide sequence: TGTGCCAGCTCACCACCGACAGGGGGGATCTACGAGCAGTACTTC.

This rearrangement joins TRBV6-5 to TRBJ1-4; D perhaps matches TRBD1 (5 bases). V dropped 2 bases and J dropped 3 bases, with 13 bases sitting between them. CDR1 is MNHEY and CDR2 is SVGAGI in the germline V gene. The length of the CDR3 is 16 residues. Here the CDR3 reads CASSYELGGSNEKLFF. The CDR3 nucleotides are TGTGCCAGCAGTTACGAGTTGGGGGGATCTAATGAAAAACTGTTTTTT.

This chain joins TRBV7-9 and TRBJ2-2; D may be TRBD2 (6 bases). In germline, CDR1 is SEHNR, CDR2 FQNEAQ (reference sequence). Trimming shortened V by 5 bases and J by 0 bases, and 16 bases separated the two germline ends. This CDR3 region has 17 residues. This CDR3 is CASSLRRDWTNTGELFF. DNA of the CDR3: TGTGCCAGCAGCCTACGCCGGGACTGGACGAACACCGGGGAGCTGTTTTTT.

This clone was counted only a few times. In DNA, the CDR3 is TGTGCCAGCTCACCAGCGGGAGGACAGGTTTCCAAAAACATTCAGTACTTC. Protein sequence: CASSPAGGQVSKNIQYF. V gene TRBV18 combines with J gene TRBJ2-4, with D perhaps matching TRBD2 (8 bases). Germline CDR1 is KGHSH and CDR2 is LQKENI. V was trimmed by 2 bases and J by 2 bases, leaving 16 bases between them. CDR3 length: 17 residues.

The CDR3 reads CASSDDYNQPQHF. The CDR3, as DNA: TGTGCCAGCAGCGATGACTACAATCAGCCCCAGCATTTT. The chain recombines TRBV2 with TRBJ1-5, with D unclear. Trimming pared 6 bases from V and 3 bases from J, leaving 9 bases between. The CDR3 is made up of 13 amino acids. The germline V gene has CDR1 SNHLY and CDR2 FYNNEI.

The chain joins TRBV6-5 to TRBJ1-1; D is undetermined. The CDR3 is 16 residues long. Trimming removed 4 bases from V and 3 bases from J, with 18 bases in between. Germline V gene lookup returns CDR1 MNHEY and CDR2 SVGAGI. The CDR3 nucleotides are TGTGCCAGCAGTTTCGGGTTCGGCGTCGTCGACACTGAAGCTTTCTTT. Its protein is CASSFGFGVVDTEAFF.

A few counts support this clone. The CDR3 coding sequence is TGTGCCAGCAGCGCCCAACAGGGGGCTGGAAACACCATATATTTT. Residues: CASSAQQGAGNTIYF. This sequence joins TRBV7-6 and TRBJ1-3; the match to TRBD1 covers 8 bases. The junction had 5 bases not matched to a gene; V was cut back by 5 bases and J by 2 bases. The CDR3 consists of 15 residues. Germline V CDR1 and CDR2: SGHVS, FNYEAQ.

The chain recombines TRBV10-3 with TRBJ1-2; TRBD1 agrees at 7 bases. The length of the CDR3 is 13 residues. From germline, CDR1 is ENHRY and CDR2 SYGVKD. Trimming at V came to 11 bases and at J to 4 bases, leaving 10 bases not matched to a gene. CDR3 residues: CASQGRTGYGYTF. The CDR3 nucleotides read TGTGCCTCCCAGGGCCGGACAGGCTATGGCTACACCTTC.

This rearrangement joins TRBV29-1 to TRBJ1-1; TRBD1 is a possible D gene (6 bases). The CDR3 loop spans 12 amino acids. The V end was cut by 6 bases, the J end by 4 bases, with 12 bases between. Germline V lookup: CDR1 SQVTM, CDR2 ANQGSEA. The CDR3 DNA follows: TGCAGCGTAGAGGGGGGGGGCACTGAAGCTTTCTTT. The encoded protein is CSVEGGGTEAFF.

This clone was seen a handful of times. An end of the junction differs from the germline gene, which may be a read error. This CDR3 reads CASSQASTGMRNYTF. The CDR3 nucleotides read TGTGCCAGCAGTCAAGCATCGACAGGGATGAGAAACTACACCTTC. This sequence joins TRBV6-1 and TRBJ1-2, with TRBD1 identical over 7 bases. The CDR3 is 15 residues long. The germline V gene has CDR1 MNHNS and CDR2 SASEGT.

This chain joins TRBV3-1 (or the pseudogene TRBV3-2) and TRBJ2-1; 14 bases line up with TRBD2. Losses at the gene ends were 5 bases for V and 8 bases for J; bases not matched to a gene: 5. This CDR3 is built from 15 residues. Germline CDR1 LGHDT, CDR2 YNNKEL (reference sequence). The CDR3 sequence is CASSARTSGGYEQFF. DNA of the CDR3: TGTGCCAGCAGCGCGCGGACTAGCGGGGGGTATGAGCAGTTCTTC.